This T cell receptor (beta chain) was sequenced during a study of T-cell reconstitution after alpha-beta-depleted transplantation in children. Regarding this clonotype: Its antigen is as yet unknown.

The TCRbeta library was prepared with unique molecular identifiers. TCRdb recomputed calls from the PCR reads with MiXCR, one row per CDR3 protein. This sample carries about 980,000 distinct CDR3 sequences, under 30% of them seen once, and the ten largest clones take about 28%. Study-wide findings and caveats: Fresh T-cell production supplied most of the T-cell counts and diversity seen one year after transplant. Where alpha-beta T cells came from about two months after transplant was reportedly several hundred expanded graft clones. At day 60, the high TCRbeta diversity found in some patients originated from recipient T cells and thymic progenitors that had survived.

CDR1 is MDHEN, CDR2 SYDVKM, per germline. V lost 6 bases to trimming and J lost 0 bases, with 13 bases between them. This CDR3 contains 15 residues. This sample comprised PBMCs, mostly from graft donor cells, obtained 360 days after TCRalphabeta/CD19-depleted stem cell transplant. The chain links TRBV28 to TRBJ2-3; D not resolved. This clonotype was sampled from a boy younger than two who had a stem cell transplant for SCID, so the T cells may come from the graft donor. For the CDR3, the DNA is TGTGCCAGCAGCCGGGCCCAGGTTAGCACAGATACGCAGTATTTT. Protein sequence: CASSRAQVSTDTQYF. Together with reference TRBV28 and TRBJ2-3, the CDR3 gives the full variable domain: DVKVTQSSRYLVKRTGEKVFLECVQDMDHENMFWYRQDPGLGLRLIYFSYDVKMKEKGDIPEGYSVSREKKERFSLILESASTNQTSMYLCASSRAQVSTDTQYFGPGTRLTVL.